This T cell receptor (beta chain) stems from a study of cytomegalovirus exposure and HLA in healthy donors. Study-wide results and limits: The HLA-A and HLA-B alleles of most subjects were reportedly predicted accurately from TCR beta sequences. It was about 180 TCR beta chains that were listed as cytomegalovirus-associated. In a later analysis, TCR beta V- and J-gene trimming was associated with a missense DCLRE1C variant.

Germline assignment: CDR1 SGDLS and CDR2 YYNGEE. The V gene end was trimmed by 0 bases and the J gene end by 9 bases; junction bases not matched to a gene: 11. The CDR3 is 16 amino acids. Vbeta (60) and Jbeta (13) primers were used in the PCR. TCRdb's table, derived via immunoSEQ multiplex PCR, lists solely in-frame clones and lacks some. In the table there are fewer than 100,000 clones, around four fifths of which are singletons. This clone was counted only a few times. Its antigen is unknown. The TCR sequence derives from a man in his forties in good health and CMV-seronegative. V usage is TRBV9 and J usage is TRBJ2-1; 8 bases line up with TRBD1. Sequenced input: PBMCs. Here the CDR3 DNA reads TGTGCCAGCAGCGTAGTGGGGCAGGGGGCGGTCGGTGAGCAGTTCTTC. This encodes CASSVVGQGAVGEQFF. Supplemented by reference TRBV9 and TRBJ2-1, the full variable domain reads DSGVTQTPKHLITATGQRVTLRCSPRSGDLSVYWYQQSLDQGLQFLIQYYNGEERAKGNILERFSAQQFPDLHSELNLSSLELGDSALYFCASSVVGQGAVGEQFFGPGTRLTVL.